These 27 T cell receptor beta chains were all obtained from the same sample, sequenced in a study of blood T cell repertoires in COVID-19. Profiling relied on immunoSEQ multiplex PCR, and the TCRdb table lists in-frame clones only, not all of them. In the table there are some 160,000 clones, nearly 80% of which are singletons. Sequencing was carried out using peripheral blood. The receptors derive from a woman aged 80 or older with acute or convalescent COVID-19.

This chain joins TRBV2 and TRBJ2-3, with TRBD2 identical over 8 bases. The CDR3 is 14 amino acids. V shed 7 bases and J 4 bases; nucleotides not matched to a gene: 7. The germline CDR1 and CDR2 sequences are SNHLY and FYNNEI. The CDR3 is CASKSGGSADTQYF. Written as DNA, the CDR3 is TGTGCCAGCAAAAGCGGGGGCTCTGCAGATACGCAGTATTTT.

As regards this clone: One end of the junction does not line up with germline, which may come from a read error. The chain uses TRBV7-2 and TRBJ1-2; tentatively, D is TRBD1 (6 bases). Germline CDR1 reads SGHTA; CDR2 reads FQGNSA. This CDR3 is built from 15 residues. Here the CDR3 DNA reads TGTGCCAGCACCTTAGATCAGGGGAGGGACTATGGCTACACCTTC. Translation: CASTLDQGRDYGYTF. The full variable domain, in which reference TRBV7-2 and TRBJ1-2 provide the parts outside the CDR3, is GAGVSQSPSNKVTEKGKDVELRCDPISGHTALYWYRQSLGQGLEFLIYFQGNSAPDKSGLPSDRFSAERTGGSVSTLTIQRTQQEDSAVYLCASTLDQGRDYGYTFGSGTRLTVV.

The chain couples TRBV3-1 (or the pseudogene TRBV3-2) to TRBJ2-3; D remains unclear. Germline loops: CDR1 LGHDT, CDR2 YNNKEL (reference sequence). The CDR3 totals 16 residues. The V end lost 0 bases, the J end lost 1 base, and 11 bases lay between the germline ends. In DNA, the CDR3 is TGTGCCAGCAGCCAAGACTTAGCCGGAGGCACAGATACGCAGTATTTT. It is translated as CASSQDLAGGTDTQYF.

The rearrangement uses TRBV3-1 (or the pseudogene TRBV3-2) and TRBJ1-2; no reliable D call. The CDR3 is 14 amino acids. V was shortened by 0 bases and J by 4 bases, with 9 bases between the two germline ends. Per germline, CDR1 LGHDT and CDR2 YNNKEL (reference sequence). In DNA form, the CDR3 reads TGTGCCAGCAGCCAAGATACGTCGGGCTATGGCTACACCTTC. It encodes CASSQDTSGYGYTF.

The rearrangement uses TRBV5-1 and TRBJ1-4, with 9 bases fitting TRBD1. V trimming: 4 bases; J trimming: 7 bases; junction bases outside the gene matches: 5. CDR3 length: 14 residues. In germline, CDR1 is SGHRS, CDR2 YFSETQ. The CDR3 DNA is TGCGCCAGCAGCCCCGGGACAGGGTCTGAAAAACTGTTTTTT. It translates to CASSPGTGSEKLFF.

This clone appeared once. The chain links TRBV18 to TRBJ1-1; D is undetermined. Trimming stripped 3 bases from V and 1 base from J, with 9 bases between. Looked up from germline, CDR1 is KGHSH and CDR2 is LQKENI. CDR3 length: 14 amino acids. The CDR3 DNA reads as TGTGCCAGCTCACCGCGGGTTGAGAACACTGAAGCTTTCTTT. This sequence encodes CASSPRVENTEAFF.

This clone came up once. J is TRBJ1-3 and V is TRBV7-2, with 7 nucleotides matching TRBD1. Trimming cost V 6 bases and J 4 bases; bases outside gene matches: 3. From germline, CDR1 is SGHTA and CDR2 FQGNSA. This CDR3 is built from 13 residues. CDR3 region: CASRLTGGNTIYF. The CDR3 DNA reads TGTGCCAGCAGGTTGACAGGGGGAAACACCATATATTTT.

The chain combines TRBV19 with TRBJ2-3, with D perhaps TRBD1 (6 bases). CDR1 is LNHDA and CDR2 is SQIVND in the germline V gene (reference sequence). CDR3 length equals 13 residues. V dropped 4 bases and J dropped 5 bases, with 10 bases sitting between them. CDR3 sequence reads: CASSTTGIDTQYF. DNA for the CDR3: TGTGCCAGTAGTACCACAGGGATAGATACGCAGTATTTT.

The CDR3 nucleotides are TGTGCCAGCAGTTACTCGAAGTTCGGGGACACCTACGAGCAGTACTTC. Its protein is CASSYSKFGDTYEQYF. The chain uses TRBV6-5 and TRBJ2-7, with TRBD1 as a possible D gene (6 bases). CDR3 length: 16 amino acids. Germline V gene data show CDR1 as MNHEY and CDR2 as SVGAGI. Trimming took off 0 bases at V and 2 bases at J, with 14 bases between the two ends.

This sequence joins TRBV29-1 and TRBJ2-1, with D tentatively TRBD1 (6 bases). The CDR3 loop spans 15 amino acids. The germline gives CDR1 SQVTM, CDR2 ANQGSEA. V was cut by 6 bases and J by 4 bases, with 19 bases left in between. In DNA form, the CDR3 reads TGCAGCGTAAAGGCCCTGGGGGACAAATACAATGAGCAGTTCTTC. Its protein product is CSVKALGDKYNEQFF.

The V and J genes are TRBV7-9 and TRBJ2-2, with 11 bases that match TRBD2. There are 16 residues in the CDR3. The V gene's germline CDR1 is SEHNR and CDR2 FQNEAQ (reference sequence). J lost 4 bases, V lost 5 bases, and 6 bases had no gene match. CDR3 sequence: CASSGSGGAGTGELFF. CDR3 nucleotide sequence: TGTGCCAGCAGCGGTAGCGGGGGGGCCGGCACCGGGGAGCTGTTTTTT.

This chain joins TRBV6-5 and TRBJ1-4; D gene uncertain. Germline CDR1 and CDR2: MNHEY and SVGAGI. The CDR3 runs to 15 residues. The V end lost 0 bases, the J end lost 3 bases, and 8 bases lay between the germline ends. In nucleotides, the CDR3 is TGTGCCAGCAGTTACTCCGCGGGGTCTAATGAAAAACTGTTTTTT. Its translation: CASSYSAGSNEKLFF.

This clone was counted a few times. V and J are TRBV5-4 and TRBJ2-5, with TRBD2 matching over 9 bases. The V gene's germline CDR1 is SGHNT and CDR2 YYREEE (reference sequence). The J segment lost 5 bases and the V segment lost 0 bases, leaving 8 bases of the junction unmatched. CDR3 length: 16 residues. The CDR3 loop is CASSLGGRADYETQYF. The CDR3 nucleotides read TGTGCCAGCAGCTTGGGCGGGAGGGCCGACTACGAGACCCAGTACTTC.

The CDR3 sequence is CASSLDTGELFF. The CDR3 nucleotides read TGTGCCAGCTCACTCGACACCGGGGAGCTGTTTTTT. The chain uses TRBV18 and TRBJ2-2; D call uncertain. The CDR3 is made up of 12 amino acids. Germline-derived CDR1 and CDR2 are KGHSH and LQKENI. The V gene lost 4 bases and the J gene lost 3 bases, with 3 bases spanning the gap. Complete variable domain (other parts from reference TRBV18 and TRBJ2-2): NAGVMQNPRHLVRRRGQEARLRCSPMKGHSHVYWYRQLPEEGLKFMVYLQKENIIDESGMPKERFSAEFPKEGPSILRIQQVVRGDSAAYFCASSLDTGELFFGEGSRLTVL.

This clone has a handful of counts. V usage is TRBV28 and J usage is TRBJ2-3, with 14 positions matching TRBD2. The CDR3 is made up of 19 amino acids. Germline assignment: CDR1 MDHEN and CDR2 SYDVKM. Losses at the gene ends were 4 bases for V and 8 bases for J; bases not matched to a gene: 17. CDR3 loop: CASSYPTSGRAISAGTQYF. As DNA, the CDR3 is TGTGCCAGCAGTTACCCGACTAGCGGGAGGGCCATCAGCGCAGGTACGCAGTATTTT.

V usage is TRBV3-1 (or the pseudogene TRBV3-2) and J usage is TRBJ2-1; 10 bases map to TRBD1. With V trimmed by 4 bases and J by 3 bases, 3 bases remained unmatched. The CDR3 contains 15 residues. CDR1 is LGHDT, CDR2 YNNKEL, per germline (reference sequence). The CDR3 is CASSLGQGSYNEQFF. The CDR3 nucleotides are TGTGCCAGCAGCCTGGGACAGGGGAGCTACAATGAGCAGTTCTTC.

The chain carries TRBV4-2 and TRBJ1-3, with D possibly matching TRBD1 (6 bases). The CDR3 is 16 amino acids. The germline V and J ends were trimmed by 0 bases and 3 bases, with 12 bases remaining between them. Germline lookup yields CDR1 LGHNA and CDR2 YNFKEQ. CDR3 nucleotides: TGTGCCAGCAGCCAAGATGGAGGCAGGGGTGGAAACACCATATATTTT. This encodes CASSQDGGRGGNTIYF.

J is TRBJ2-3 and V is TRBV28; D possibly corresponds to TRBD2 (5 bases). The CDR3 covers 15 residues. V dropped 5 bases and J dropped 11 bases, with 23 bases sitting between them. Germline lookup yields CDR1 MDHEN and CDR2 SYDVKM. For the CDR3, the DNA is TGTGCCAGCAGTACACGAGGGCTCTTTTGGATGGGGCAGTATTTT. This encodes CASSTRGLFWMGQYF.

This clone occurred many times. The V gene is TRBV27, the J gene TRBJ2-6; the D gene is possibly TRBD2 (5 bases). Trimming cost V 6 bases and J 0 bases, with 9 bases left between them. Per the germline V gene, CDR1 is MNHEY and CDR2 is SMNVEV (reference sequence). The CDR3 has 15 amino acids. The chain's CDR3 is CASSPRGSGANVLTF. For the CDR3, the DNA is TGTGCCAGCAGCCCCCGGGGCTCTGGGGCCAACGTCCTGACTTTC.

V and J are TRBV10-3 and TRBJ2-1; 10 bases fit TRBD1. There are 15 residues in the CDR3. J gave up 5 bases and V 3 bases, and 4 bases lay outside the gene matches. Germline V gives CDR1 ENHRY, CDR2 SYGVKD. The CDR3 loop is CAISDRDRGHNEQFF. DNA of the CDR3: TGTGCCATCAGTGACCGGGACAGGGGTCACAATGAGCAGTTCTTC.

The CDR3 DNA reads as TGTGCCAGCAGCTTGAGCTCCTATAATTCACCCCTCCACTTT. Translating it yields CASSLSSYNSPLHF. This chain connects TRBV7-2 to TRBJ1-6; D is ambiguous. The CDR3 has 14 residues. Germline CDR1 reads SGHTA; CDR2 reads FQGNSA. V lost 3 bases, J lost 0 bases, and 3 bases lay in between.

CDR3 region: CASKDRGSASVGELFF. In nucleotides, the CDR3 is TGTGCCAGCAAGGACAGGGGCAGTGCCTCCGTCGGGGAGCTGTTTTTT. The chain carries TRBV19 and TRBJ2-2, with 9 bases aligning to TRBD1. The CDR3 sequence is 16 residues long. Unmatched junction bases numbered 15, after V lost 9 bases and J lost 7 bases. From germline, CDR1 is LNHDA and CDR2 SQIVND (reference sequence). Full variable domain (remainder filled in from reference TRBV19 and TRBJ2-2): DGGITQSPKYLFRKEGQNVTLSCEQNLNHDAMYWYRQDPGQGLRLIYYSQIVNDFQKGDIAEGYSVSREKKESFPLTVTSAQKNPTAFYLCASKDRGSASVGELFFGEGSRLTVL.

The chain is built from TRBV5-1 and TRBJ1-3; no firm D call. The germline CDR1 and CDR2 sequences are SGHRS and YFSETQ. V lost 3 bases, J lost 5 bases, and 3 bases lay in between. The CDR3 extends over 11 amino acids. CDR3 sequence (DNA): TGCGCCAGCAGCTCCAGAAACACCATATATTTT. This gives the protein CASSSRNTIYF.

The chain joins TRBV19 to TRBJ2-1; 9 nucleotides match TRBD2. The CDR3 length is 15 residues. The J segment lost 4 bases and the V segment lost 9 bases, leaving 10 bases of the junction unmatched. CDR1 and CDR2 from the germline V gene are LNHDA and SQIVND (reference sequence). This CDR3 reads CASSSGTYIYNEQFF. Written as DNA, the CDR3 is TGTGCCAGCTCTAGCGGGACCTATATTTACAATGAGCAGTTCTTC. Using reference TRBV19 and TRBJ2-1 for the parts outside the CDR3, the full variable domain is DGGITQSPKYLFRKEGQNVTLSCEQNLNHDAMYWYRQDPGQGLRLIYYSQIVNDFQKGDIAEGYSVSREKKESFPLTVTSAQKNPTAFYLCASSSGTYIYNEQFFGPGTRLTVL.

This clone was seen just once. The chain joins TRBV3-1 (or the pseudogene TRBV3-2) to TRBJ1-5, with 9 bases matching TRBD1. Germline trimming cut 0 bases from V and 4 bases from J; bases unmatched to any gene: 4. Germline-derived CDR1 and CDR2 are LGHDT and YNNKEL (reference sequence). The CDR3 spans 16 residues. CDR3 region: CASSQDQGQGNQPQHF. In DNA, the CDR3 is TGTGCCAGCAGCCAAGATCAAGGACAGGGGAATCAGCCCCAGCATTTT.

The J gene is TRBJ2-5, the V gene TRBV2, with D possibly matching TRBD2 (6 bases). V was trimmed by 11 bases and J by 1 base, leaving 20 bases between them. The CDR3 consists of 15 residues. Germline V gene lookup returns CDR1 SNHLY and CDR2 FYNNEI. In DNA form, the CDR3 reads TGTGCCTCCCGGAGGGCGGGTCCTATCCAAGAGACCCAGTACTTC. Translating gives CASRRAGPIQETQYF.

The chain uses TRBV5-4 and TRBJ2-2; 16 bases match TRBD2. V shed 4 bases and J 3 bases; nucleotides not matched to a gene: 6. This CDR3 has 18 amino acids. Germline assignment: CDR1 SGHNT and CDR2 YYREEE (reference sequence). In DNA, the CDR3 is TGTGCCAGCAGCCAGGGGACTAGCGGGAGGGCCTACACCGGGGAGCTGTTTTTT. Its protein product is CASSQGTSGRAYTGELFF.